The 16 T cell receptor beta chains listed next were all sequenced from one sample in a study of beta chain features in type 1 diabetes. Study-level results: Type 1 diabetes patients had TCRB CDR3s that were shorter (moderately but significantly so) in all four CD4+ subsets.

Which antigens these TCRs recognize remains unknown. Expressed TCRB transcripts were sequenced because the isolated RNA had all been reverse transcribed beforehand. Using immunoSEQ multiplex PCR, the repertoire was profiled, and TCRdb retains in-frame clones only, with some absent. The sample contains around 150,000 clones, about 8.1% of which appear only once. Sequencing was performed on central memory CD4+ T cells from blood. Receptors originate from a woman aged 18-29 years with type 1 diabetes.

The chain carries TRBV10-3 and TRBJ1-2; 8 nucleotides align to TRBD1. Germline V gene data show CDR1 as ENHRY and CDR2 as SYGVKD. Trimming at V came to 5 bases and at J to 2 bases, leaving 10 bases not matched to a gene. The CDR3 spans 16 residues. CDR3 bases: TGTGCCATCAGTCCAGGCACAGGGGGTAACAACTATGGCTACACCTTC. Protein sequence: CAISPGTGGNNYGYTF.

This clone was observed a few times. The rearrangement links TRBV11-3 to TRBJ2-3; possibly TRBD2 for D (6 bases). This CDR3 has 14 residues. Trimming pared 5 bases from V and 1 base from J, leaving 10 bases between. Germline V gene sequence: CDR1 SGHNT, CDR2 YENEEA. The CDR3 loop reads CASSPTRGTDTQYF. The CDR3 DNA sequence: TGTGCCAGCAGCCCGACTAGAGGCACAGATACGCAGTATTTT.

Only a few counts were recorded for this clone. The V gene is TRBV7-2, the J gene TRBJ1-3, with TRBD1 matching 8 bases. The CDR3 sequence is 15 residues long. The V and J ends lost 3 bases and 4 bases, in that order; junction bases with no gene match: 5. Germline values: CDR1 SGHTA, CDR2 FQGNSA. The CDR3 DNA is TGTGCCAGCAGCTTCGGGACAGGAAAAGGAAACACCATATATTTT. This sequence encodes CASSFGTGKGNTIYF. The whole variable domain, filled in from reference TRBV7-2 and TRBJ1-3, reads GAGVSQSPSNKVTEKGKDVELRCDPISGHTALYWYRQSLGQGLEFLIYFQGNSAPDKSGLPSDRFSAERTGGSVSTLTIQRTQQEDSAVYLCASSFGTGKGNTIYFGEGSWLTVV.

This clone was seen only a few times. The V call is TRBV1, the J call TRBJ1-1; TRBD1 reflects the table's D call only, with no check against the DNA. TRBV1 is listed as a pseudogene. This CDR3 is built from 15 residues. CDR3 sequence (DNA): TGCACCCAAGGGGGGCAACAGGGGGCGCCGGCTGAAGCTTTCTTT. Protein product: CTQGGQQGAPAEAFF.

The table lists this clone with a count of one. V gene TRBV5-1 combines with J gene TRBJ2-5, with 12 bases fitting TRBD2. TRBJ2-7 matches the DNA end more closely, so the J call is doubtful. The germline gives CDR1 SGHRS, CDR2 YFSETQ. This CDR3 is 17 amino acids long. Here the CDR3 reads CASSSGTSGHRSYEQYF. For the CDR3, the DNA is TGCGCCAGCAGCTCCGGGACTAGCGGGCATCGTTCCTACGAGCAGTACTTC.

In this sample, this clone turned up a few times. The rearrangement uses TRBV28 and TRBJ2-1; TRBD1 aligns across 11 bases. This CDR3 region has 15 residues. Germline CDR1 MDHEN, CDR2 SYDVKM. The V gene end was trimmed by 3 bases and the J gene end by 7 bases; junction bases not matched to a gene: 5. The CDR3 coding sequence is TGTGCCAGCAGTTTGTGGACAGGGGGCCAAAATGAGCAGTTCTTC. Residues: CASSLWTGGQNEQFF.

V is TRBV15 and J is TRBJ2-5; 7 positions agree with TRBD2. CDR1 is LNHNV and CDR2 is YYDKDF in the germline V gene (reference sequence). The CDR3 runs 17 residues. Trimming removed 0 bases from V and 4 bases from J; junction bases left unmatched: 11. The CDR3 loop is CATSRDWAGGRGETQYF. The CDR3 nucleotides are TGTGCCACCAGCAGAGATTGGGCTGGTGGGAGGGGAGAGACCCAGTACTTC. The complete variable domain, with remaining parts taken from reference TRBV15 and TRBJ2-5, reads DAMVIQNPRYQVTQFGKPVTLSCSQTLNHNVMYWYQQKSSQAPKLLFHYYDKDFNNEADTPDNFQSRRPNTSFCFLDIRSPGLGDTAMYLCATSRDWAGGRGETQYFGPGTRLLVL.

The chain has TRBV2 and TRBJ1-2; 10 positions match TRBD1. Trimming took 3 bases from V and 6 from J; bases not matched to a gene: 7. This CDR3 region has 15 residues. The germline V gene has CDR1 SNHLY and CDR2 FYNNEI. The CDR3 DNA is TGTGCCAGCAGTGAGTCCCGGGACAGGGGCCATGGCTACACCTTC. Translated, it gives CASSESRDRGHGYTF.

V usage is TRBV5-1 and J usage is TRBJ2-5; 10 bases align to TRBD2. This CDR3 spans 15 amino acids. V shed 3 bases, J shed 5 bases, and the junction held 7 bases outside the gene matches. The germline CDR1 and CDR2 sequences are SGHRS and YFSETQ. The CDR3 bases are TGCGCCAGCAGCTCAGCGGGAGGGCTGATGGAGACCCAGTACTTC. This codes for CASSSAGGLMETQYF.

This chain connects TRBV7-9 to TRBJ1-5; D not resolved. The CDR3 is made up of 14 amino acids. The germline V gene encodes CDR1 SEHNR and CDR2 FQNEAQ (reference sequence). The V gene lost 1 base and the J gene lost 6 bases, with 10 bases spanning the gap. CDR3: CASSLDWGGQPQHF. Written as DNA, the CDR3 is TGTGCCAGCAGCTTAGATTGGGGAGGTCAGCCCCAGCATTTT.

This clone was detected only a few times. This sequence joins TRBV15 and TRBJ2-7; D is perhaps TRBD1 (6 bases). Between the trimmed V and J ends, which lost 0 bases and 3 bases, there was a span of 6 bases. The CDR3 consists of 13 residues. Germline assignment: CDR1 LNHNV and CDR2 YYDKDF (reference sequence). The CDR3 is CATSRDRGYEQYF. CDR3 sequence (DNA): TGTGCCACCAGCAGAGACAGGGGCTACGAGCAGTACTTC.

This clone was seen more than once but under ten times. In the same sample, other DNA sequences code for this CDR3. The rearrangement uses TRBV9 and TRBJ2-1, with D perhaps TRBD2 (6 bases). The CDR3 consists of 15 residues. V lost 0 bases and J lost 2, with 9 bases in between. CDR1 SGDLS and CDR2 YYNGEE come from the germline V gene. This CDR3 reads CASSVGGGAYNEQFF. CDR3 coding DNA: TGTGCCAGCAGCGTAGGCGGAGGGGCCTACAATGAGCAGTTCTTC.

This clone was found a few times. The junction differs from germline at one of its ends, possibly a read error. Here the CDR3 DNA reads TGTGCCAGCAGTCACAGGGGGCTTGAGGCTTTCTTT. Translating it yields CASSHRGLEAFF. The J gene is TRBJ1-1, the V gene TRBV10-3, with 9 bases that match TRBD1. The CDR3 runs to 12 residues. The V gene's germline CDR1 is ENHRY and CDR2 SYGVKD.

This clone appeared a few times. This chain connects TRBV27 to TRBJ1-5, with D unclear. Per germline, CDR1 MNHEY and CDR2 SMNVEV (reference sequence). Trimming removed 4 bases from V and 10 bases from J, with 14 bases in between. The CDR3 has 13 amino acids. For the CDR3, the DNA is TGTGCCAGCAGTTCACAGCCTTTAGGACCCCAGCATTTT. It encodes CASSSQPLGPQHF.

The table lists this clone with a few counts. This chain links TRBV11-2 with TRBJ2-1, with a weak D call TRBD2 (6 bases). The V end lost 4 bases, the J end lost 0 bases, and 10 bases lay between the germline ends. This CDR3 comprises 15 residues. The germline V gene encodes CDR1 SGHAT and CDR2 FQNNGV. The CDR3: CASSSGGGSYNEQFF. Written as DNA, the CDR3 is TGTGCCAGCAGCTCCGGGGGTGGCTCCTACAATGAGCAGTTCTTC.

V usage is TRBV5-4 and J usage is TRBJ2-1, with 7 bases aligning to TRBD2. This CDR3 region has 15 residues. V was clipped by 2 bases and J by 0 bases; unmatched bases: 2. CDR1 is SGHNT, CDR2 YYREEE, per germline (reference sequence). The CDR3 region is CASSFGGSSYNEQFF. Here the CDR3 DNA reads TGTGCCAGCAGCTTCGGGGGGAGCTCCTACAATGAGCAGTTCTTC.